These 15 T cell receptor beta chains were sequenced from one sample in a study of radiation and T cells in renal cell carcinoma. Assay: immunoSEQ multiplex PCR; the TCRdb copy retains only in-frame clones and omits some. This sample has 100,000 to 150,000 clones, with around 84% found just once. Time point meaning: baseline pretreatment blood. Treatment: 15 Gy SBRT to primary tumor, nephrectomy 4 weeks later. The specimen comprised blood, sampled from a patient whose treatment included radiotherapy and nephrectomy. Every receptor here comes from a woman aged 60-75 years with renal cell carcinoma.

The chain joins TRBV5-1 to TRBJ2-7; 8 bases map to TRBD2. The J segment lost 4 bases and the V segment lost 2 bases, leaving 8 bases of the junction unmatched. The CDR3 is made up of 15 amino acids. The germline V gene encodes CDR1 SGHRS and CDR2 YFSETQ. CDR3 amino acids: CASSLTGGAIYEQYF. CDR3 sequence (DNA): TGCGCCAGCAGCTTAACCGGGGGGGCCATTTACGAGCAGTACTTC.

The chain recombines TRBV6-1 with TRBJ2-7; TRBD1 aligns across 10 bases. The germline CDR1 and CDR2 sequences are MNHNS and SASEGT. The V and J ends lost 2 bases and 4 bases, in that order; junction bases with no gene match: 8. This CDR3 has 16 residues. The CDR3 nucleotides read TGTGCCAGCAGTGAACCCGGGACAGGGGCAGTTTACGAGCAGTACTTC. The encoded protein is CASSEPGTGAVYEQYF.

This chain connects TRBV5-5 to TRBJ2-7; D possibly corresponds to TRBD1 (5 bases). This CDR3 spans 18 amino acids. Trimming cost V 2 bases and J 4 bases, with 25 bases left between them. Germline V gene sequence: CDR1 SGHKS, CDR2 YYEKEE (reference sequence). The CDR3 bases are TGTGCCAGCAGCTTAAGGGGAACACCCTTCGAATTGGGGTACGAGCAGTACTTC. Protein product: CASSLRGTPFELGYEQYF.

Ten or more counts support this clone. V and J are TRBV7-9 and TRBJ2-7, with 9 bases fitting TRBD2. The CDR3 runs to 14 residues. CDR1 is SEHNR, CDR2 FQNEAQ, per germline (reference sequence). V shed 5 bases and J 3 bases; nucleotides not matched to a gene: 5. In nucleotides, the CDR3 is TGTGCCAGCAGCCATAGCGGGAGTCTCTACGAGCAGTACTTC. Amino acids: CASSHSGSLYEQYF. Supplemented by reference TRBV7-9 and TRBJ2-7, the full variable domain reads DTGVSQNPRHKITKRGQNVTFRCDPISEHNRLYWYRQTLGQGPEFLTYFQNEAQLEKSRLLSDRFSAERPKGSFSTLEIQRTEQGDSAMYLCASSHSGSLYEQYFGPGTRLTVT.

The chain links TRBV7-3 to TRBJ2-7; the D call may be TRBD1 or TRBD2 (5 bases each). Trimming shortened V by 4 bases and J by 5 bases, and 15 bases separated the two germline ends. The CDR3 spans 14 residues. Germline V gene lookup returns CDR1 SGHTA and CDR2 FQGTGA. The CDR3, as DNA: TGTGCCAGCAGCTCGGACGGGACCTTGGACGAGCAGTACTTC. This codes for CASSSDGTLDEQYF.

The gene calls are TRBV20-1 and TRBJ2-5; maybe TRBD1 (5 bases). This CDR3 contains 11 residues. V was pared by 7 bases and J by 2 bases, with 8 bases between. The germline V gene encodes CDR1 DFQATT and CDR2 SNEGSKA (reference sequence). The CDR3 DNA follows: TGCAGTGTGACAGTACAAGAGACCCAGTACTTC. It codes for CSVTVQETQYF.

The CDR3 DNA reads as TGTGCCACCGGGCGGGGGGGGCCGGGCTTCTACAATGAGCAGTTCTTC. Amino acids: CATGRGGPGFYNEQFF. The V call is TRBV15, the J call TRBJ2-1; TRBD2 aligns across 9 bases. The germline CDR1 and CDR2 sequences are LNHNV and YYDKDF (reference sequence). This CDR3 has 16 amino acids. The V gene end was trimmed by 8 bases and the J gene end by 3 bases; junction bases not matched to a gene: 11.

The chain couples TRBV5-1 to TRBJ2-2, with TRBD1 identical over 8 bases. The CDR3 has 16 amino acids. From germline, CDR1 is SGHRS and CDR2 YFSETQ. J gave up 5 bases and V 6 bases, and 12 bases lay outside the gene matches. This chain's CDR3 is CASKEGWTGQTGELFF. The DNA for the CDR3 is TGCGCCAGCAAGGAGGGTTGGACAGGGCAGACCGGGGAGCTGTTTTTT.

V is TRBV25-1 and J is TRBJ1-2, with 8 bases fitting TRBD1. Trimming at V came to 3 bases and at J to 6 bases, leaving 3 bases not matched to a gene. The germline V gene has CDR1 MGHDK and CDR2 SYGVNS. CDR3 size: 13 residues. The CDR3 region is CASSDLTGDGYTF. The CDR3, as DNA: TGTGCCAGCAGTGATTTGACAGGGGATGGCTACACCTTC.

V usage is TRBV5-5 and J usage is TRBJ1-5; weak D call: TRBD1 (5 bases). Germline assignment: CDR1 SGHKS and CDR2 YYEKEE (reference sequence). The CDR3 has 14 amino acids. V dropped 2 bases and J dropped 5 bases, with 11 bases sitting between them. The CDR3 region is CASSFRDGDQPQHF. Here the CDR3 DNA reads TGTGCCAGCAGCTTCCGGGACGGTGATCAGCCCCAGCATTTT.

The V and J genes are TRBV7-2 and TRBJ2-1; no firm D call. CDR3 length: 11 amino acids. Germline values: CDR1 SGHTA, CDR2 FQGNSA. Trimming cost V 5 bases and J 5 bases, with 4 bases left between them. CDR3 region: CASSGNNEQFF. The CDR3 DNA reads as TGTGCCAGCAGCGGAAACAATGAGCAGTTCTTC. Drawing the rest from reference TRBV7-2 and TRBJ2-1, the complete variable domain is GAGVSQSPSNKVTEKGKDVELRCDPISGHTALYWYRQSLGQGLEFLIYFQGNSAPDKSGLPSDRFSAERTGGSVSTLTIQRTQQEDSAVYLCASSGNNEQFFGPGTRLTVL.

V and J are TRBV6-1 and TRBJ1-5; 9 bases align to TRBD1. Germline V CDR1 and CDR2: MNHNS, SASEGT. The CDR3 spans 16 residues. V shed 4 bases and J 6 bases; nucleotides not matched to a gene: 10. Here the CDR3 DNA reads TGTGCCAGCAGTGGAACCGGGACAGGGTATCTTCAGCCCCAGCATTTT. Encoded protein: CASSGTGTGYLQPQHF.

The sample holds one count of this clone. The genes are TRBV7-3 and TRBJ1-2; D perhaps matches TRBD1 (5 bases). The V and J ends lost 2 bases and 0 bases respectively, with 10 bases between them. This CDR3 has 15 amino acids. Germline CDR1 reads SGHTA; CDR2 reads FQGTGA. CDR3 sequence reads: CASSLVGAPNYGYTF. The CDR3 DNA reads TGTGCCAGCAGCTTAGTCGGGGCCCCTAACTATGGCTACACCTTC.

The CDR3 sequence is CASSQRDRTNYGYTF. The CDR3 coding sequence is TGTGCCAGCAGCCAGCGGGACAGAACTAACTATGGCTACACCTTC. The V call is TRBV6-1, the J call TRBJ1-2; 7 positions agree with TRBD1. CDR1 is MNHNS and CDR2 is SASEGT in the germline V gene. The CDR3 has 15 amino acids. J gave up 0 bases and V 6 bases, and 7 bases lay outside the gene matches.

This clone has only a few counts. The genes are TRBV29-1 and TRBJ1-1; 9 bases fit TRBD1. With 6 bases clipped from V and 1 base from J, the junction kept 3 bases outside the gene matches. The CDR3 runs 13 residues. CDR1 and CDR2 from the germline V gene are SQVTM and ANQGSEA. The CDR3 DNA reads TGCAGCGTCGGGACAGGGACGAACACTGAAGCTTTCTTT. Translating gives CSVGTGTNTEAFF.